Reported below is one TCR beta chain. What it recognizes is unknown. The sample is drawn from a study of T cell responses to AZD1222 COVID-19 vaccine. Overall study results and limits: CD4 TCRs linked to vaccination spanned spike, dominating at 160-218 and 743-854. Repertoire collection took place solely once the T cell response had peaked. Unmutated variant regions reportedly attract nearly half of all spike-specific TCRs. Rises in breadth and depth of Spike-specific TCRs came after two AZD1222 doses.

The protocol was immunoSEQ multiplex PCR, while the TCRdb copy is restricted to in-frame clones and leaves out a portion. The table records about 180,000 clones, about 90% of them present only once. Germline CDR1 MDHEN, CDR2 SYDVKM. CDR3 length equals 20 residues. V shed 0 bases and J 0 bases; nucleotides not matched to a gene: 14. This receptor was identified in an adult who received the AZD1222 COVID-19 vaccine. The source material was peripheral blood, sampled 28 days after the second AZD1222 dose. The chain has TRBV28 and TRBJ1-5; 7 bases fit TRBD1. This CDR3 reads CASSLWDRFRDNYSNQPQHF. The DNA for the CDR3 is TGTGCCAGCAGTTTATGGGACAGGTTTAGGGATAACTATAGCAATCAGCCCCAGCATTTT.